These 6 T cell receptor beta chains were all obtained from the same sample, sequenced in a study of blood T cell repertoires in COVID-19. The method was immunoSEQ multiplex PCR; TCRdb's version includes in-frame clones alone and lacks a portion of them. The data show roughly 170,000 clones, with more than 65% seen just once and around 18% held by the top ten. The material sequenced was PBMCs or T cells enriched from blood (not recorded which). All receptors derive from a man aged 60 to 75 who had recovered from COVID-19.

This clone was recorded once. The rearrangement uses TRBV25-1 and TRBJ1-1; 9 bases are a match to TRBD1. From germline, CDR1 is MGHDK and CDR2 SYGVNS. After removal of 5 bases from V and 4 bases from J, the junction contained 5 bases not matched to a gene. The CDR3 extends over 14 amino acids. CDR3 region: CASSSQGALTEAFF. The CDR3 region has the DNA TGTGCCAGCAGTTCACAGGGGGCGCTCACTGAAGCTTTCTTT.

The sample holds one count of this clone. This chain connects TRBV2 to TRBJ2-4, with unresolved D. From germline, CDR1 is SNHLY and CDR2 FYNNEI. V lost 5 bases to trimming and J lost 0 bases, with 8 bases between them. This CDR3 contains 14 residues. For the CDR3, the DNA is TGTGCCAGCAGTAATGTACTAGCCAAAAACATTCAGTACTTC. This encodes CASSNVLAKNIQYF.

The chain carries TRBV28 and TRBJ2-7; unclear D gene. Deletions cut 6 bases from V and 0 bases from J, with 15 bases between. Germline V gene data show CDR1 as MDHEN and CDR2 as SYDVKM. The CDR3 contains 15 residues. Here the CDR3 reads CASSPLRSSSYEQYF. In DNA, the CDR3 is TGTGCCAGCAGCCCTCTTCGTTCCAGCTCCTACGAGCAGTACTTC.

The CDR3 sequence is CASSLEPYKQGTSTDTQYF. The CDR3, as DNA: TGTGCCAGCAGCTTAGAACCATATAAACAGGGGACCTCCACAGATACGCAGTATTTT. The chain links TRBV7-8 to TRBJ2-3; 7 bases line up with TRBD1. This CDR3 contains 19 residues. V shed 1 base, J shed 2 bases, and the junction held 15 bases outside the gene matches. CDR1 and CDR2 from the germline V gene are SGHVS and FQNEAQ.

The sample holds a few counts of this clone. The CDR3 DNA reads as TGTGCCAGCAGTAAGACAGGGAACACAGATACGCAGTATTTT. This encodes CASSKTGNTDTQYF. The chain couples TRBV28 to TRBJ2-3; 7 nucleotides agree with TRBD1. CDR3 size: 14 residues. CDR1 and CDR2 (germline): MDHEN, SYDVKM. V dropped 5 bases and J dropped 2; count of bases not matched to a gene: 4.

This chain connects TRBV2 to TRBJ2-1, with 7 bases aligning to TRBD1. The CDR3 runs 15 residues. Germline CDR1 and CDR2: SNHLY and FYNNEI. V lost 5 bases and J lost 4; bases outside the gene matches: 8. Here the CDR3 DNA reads TGTGCCAGCAGTCCCAGAGGGGGCATGTACAATGAGCAGTTCTTC. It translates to CASSPRGGMYNEQFF.